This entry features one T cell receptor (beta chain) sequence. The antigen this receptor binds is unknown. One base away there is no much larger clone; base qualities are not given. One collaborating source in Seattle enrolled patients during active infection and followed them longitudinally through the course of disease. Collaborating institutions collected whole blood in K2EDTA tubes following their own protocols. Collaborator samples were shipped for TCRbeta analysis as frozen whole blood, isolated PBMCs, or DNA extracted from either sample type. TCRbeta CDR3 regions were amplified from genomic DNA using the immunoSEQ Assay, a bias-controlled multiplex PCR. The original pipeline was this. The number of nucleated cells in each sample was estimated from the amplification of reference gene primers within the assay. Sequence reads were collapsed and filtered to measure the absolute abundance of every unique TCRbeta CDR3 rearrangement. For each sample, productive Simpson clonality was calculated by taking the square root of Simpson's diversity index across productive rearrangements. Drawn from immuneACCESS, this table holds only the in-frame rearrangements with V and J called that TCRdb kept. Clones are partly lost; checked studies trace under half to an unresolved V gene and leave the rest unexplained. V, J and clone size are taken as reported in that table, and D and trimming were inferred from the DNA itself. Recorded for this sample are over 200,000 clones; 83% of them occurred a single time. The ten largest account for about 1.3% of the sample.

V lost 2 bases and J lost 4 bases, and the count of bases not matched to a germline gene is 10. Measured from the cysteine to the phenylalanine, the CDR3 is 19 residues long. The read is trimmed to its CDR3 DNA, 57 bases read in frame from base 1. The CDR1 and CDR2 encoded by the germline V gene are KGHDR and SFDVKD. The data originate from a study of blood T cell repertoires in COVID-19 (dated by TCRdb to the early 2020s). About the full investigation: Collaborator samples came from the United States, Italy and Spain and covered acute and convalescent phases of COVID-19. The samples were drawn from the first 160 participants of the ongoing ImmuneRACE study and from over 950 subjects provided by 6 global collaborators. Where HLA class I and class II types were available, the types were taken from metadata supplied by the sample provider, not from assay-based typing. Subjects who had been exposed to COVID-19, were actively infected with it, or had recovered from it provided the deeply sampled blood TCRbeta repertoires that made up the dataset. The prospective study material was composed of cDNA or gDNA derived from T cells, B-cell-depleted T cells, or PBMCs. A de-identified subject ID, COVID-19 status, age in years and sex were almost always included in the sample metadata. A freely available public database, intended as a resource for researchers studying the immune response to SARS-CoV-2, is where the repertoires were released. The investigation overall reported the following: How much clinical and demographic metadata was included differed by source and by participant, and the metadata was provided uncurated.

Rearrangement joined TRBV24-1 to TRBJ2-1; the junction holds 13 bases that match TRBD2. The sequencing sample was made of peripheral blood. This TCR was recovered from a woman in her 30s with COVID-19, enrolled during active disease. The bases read TGTGCCACCAGTGATTCCCTGACTAGCGGGGGGAAAAGTTACAATGAGCAGTTCTTC. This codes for CATSDSLTSGGKSYNEQFF.